Reported below is one T cell receptor (beta chain). The data were taken from a study of shared clonotypes between healthy human individuals. CDR3 length: 13 residues. Germline CDR1 and CDR2: SQVTM and ANQGSEA. V was clipped by 5 bases and J by 0 bases, with 10 bases between them. Generated by immunoSEQ multiplex PCR, the TCRdb table keeps only in-frame clones and is missing some. Here the sample spans about 380,000 clones, about 96% being singletons. The chain uses TRBV29-1 and TRBJ1-2, with D uncertain. The TCR originated in a man between 25 and 39 years old in good health. Input material: memory CD8+ T cells sorted from blood. The sample's subset: CD45RO+ cells pooled with CCR7-negative TemRA cells. CDR3 nucleotide sequence: TGCAGCGTTTTATATACCGCTAACTATGGCTACACCTTC. Amino acid sequence: CSVLYTANYGYTF.